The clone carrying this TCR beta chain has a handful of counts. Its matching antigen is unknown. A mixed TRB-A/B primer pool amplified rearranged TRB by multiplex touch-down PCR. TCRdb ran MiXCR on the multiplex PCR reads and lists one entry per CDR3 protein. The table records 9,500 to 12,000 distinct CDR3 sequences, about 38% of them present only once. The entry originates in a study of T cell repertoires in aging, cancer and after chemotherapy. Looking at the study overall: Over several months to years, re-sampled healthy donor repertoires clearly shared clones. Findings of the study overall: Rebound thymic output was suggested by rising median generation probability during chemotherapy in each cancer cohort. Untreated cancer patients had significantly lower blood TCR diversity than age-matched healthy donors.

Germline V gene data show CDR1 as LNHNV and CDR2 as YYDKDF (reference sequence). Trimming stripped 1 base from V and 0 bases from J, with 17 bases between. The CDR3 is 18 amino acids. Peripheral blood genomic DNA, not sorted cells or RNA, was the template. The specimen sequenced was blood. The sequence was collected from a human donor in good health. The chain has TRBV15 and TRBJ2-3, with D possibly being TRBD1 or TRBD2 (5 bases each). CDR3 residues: CATSRGGPWDGSTDTQYF. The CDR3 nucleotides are TGTGCCACCAGCAGAGGAGGTCCCTGGGACGGGAGCACAGATACGCAGTATTTT.